This TCR beta chain came from a study of post-analysis software for immune sequencing data. Whole-study findings and limits: Patients with multiple sclerosis recorded significantly lower normalized Chao1 diversity than controls, the study found. Higher frequency in patients than in controls was seen for five TRBV segments, with TRBV5-6, TRBV5-1 and TRBV20-1 among them.

A word on this clonotype: The antigen is undetermined.

Included in the TCR beta cDNA libraries were unique molecular identifiers. Out of roughly 0.85 to 11 million T cells, a few hundred thousand cDNA molecules were generated. TCRdb re-derived calls from the PCR reads in MiXCR, one entry per CDR3 protein. The table shows more than 350,000 distinct CDR3 sequences, with over 30% occurring only once. Germline lookup yields CDR1 SNHLY and CDR2 FYNNEI. There are 12 residues in the CDR3. Input material: blood. This clonotype originated in a girl aged 2-10 years with multiple sclerosis. The V gene is TRBV2, the J gene TRBJ2-5; D not resolved. Near its end, the DNA agrees better with TRBJ2-7, so the J call may be wrong. In nucleotides, the CDR3 is TGTGCCAGCAGTGCCGGGTTCGTCGAGCAGTACTTC. Translation: CASSAGFVEQYF.